This TCR beta chain originates from a study of blood T cell repertoires in COVID-19. Study background: Italy, Spain and the United States were the sources of the convalescent and acute COVID-19 samples. T cells, B-cell-depleted T cells, or PBMCs supplied cDNA or gDNA.

Individuals drawn from around 24 US areas were about 18 to 100 years old. Donors in Cohort 3 counted as recovered after two negative PCRs, clearance, or symptom resolution. This CDR3 spans 11 amino acids. Trimming took off 4 bases at V and 11 bases at J, with 11 bases between the two ends. CDR1 and CDR2 from the germline V gene are LGHDT and YNNKEL (reference sequence). This table comes from immunoSEQ multiplex PCR, and its TCRdb copy is limited to in-frame clones, with some not included. Among more than 150,000 clones listed, around 80% were seen once. This sequence joins TRBV3-1 (or the pseudogene TRBV3-2) and TRBJ1-1; D ambiguous. Sequencing used PBMCs or T cells enriched from blood (not recorded which). The sequence came from a woman between 50 and 59 years old who had recovered from COVID-19. Here the CDR3 reads CASSLLDEAFF. CDR3 nucleotides: TGTGCCAGCAGCCTCCTAGATGAGGCTTTCTTT.